A single sample gave rise to the 4 T cell receptor beta chains below, sequenced in a study of T-cell reconstitution after alpha-beta-depleted transplantation in children. Unique molecular identifiers were built into the TCRbeta library. Each CDR3 protein is one row after TCRdb ran MiXCR on the PCR reads. Of 350,000 to 400,000 distinct CDR3 sequences detected, roughly 20% appear once; the ten largest clones hold about 3.8%. The sample here was PBMCs from the stem cell graft donor, taken from the stem cell graft. The receptors here all came from a human donor who donated a stem cell graft to a child with acute myeloid leukemia.

This clonotype was observed a few times. V usage is TRBV7-2 and J usage is TRBJ2-1; D remains unclear. Germline CDR1 SGHTA, CDR2 FQGNSA. Between the trimmed V and J ends, which lost 1 base and 5 bases, there was a span of 12 bases. CDR3 length: 15 residues. The CDR3 spells CASSLVPGLNNEQFF. CDR3 coding DNA: TGTGCCAGCAGCTTAGTCCCGGGTCTGAACAATGAGCAGTTCTTC. Using reference TRBV7-2 and TRBJ2-1 for the parts outside the CDR3, the full variable domain is GAGVSQSPSNKVTEKGKDVELRCDPISGHTALYWYRQSLGQGLEFLIYFQGNSAPDKSGLPSDRFSAERTGGSVSTLTIQRTQQEDSAVYLCASSLVPGLNNEQFFGPGTRLTVL.

This clonotype was seen ten or more times. The chain combines TRBV20-1 with TRBJ2-6; D possibly corresponds to TRBD1 (5 bases). The CDR3 loop spans 15 amino acids. Trimming removed 3 bases from V and 0 bases from J, with 9 bases in between. Germline CDR1 DFQATT, CDR2 SNEGSKA (reference sequence). This CDR3 is CSARETGSGANVLTF. Here the CDR3 DNA reads TGCAGTGCTAGGGAAACAGGCTCTGGGGCCAACGTCCTGACTTTC.

The chain couples TRBV7-3 to TRBJ2-2, with D possibly being TRBD1 (6 bases). The V end lost 4 bases, the J end lost 0 bases, and 9 bases lay between the germline ends. CDR3 size: 15 residues. The germline CDR1 and CDR2 sequences are SGHTA and FQGTGA. The CDR3 region has the DNA TGTGCCAGCAGCTCACAGGGACCGAACACCGGGGAGCTGTTTTTT. It codes for CASSSQGPNTGELFF.

V usage is TRBV20-1 and J usage is TRBJ1-1; TRBD1 matches at 7 bases. Germline assignment: CDR1 DFQATT and CDR2 SNEGSKA (reference sequence). After removal of 6 bases from V and 0 bases from J, the junction contained 13 bases not matched to a gene. This CDR3 spans 16 amino acids. CDR3 region: CSAVDRQAVLNTEAFF. In nucleotides, the CDR3 is TGCAGTGCCGTGGACAGGCAGGCCGTCTTGAACACTGAAGCTTTCTTT.